This T cell receptor beta chain stems from a study of CD4 T cells in relation to SARS-CoV-2 and coronaviruses. For the study at large: ViraFEST: approximately eleven-day antigen culture of PBMCs, then TCR beta CDR3 sequencing. Crossreactive spike epitopes shared across donors were mapped to their HLA restriction.

Remarks on this clone: The antigen is undetermined.

CDR1 MDHEN and CDR2 SYDVKM come from the germline V gene. J was trimmed by 12 bases and V by 7 bases; bases with no gene match: 11. This CDR3 comprises 13 residues. The repertoire was sequenced with immunoSEQ multiplex PCR; TCRdb's copy has only in-frame clones and lacks some. The sample yields approximately 36,000 clones, 77% seen once. For 10 days, around 91,000 sorted CD4+ cells grew with T cell-depleted PBMCs and CEF. The chain uses TRBV28 and TRBJ2-1, with TRBD2 matching over 8 bases. The TCR sequence derives from an adult with COVID-19. Material for sequencing was memory CD4+ T cells from PBMCs, cultured in vitro. The CDR3 loop reads CASTIGVAGLQFF. The CDR3 DNA is TGTGCCAGCACCATTGGAGTAGCGGGGCTGCAGTTCTTC.